The rows below give T cell receptor beta chains drawn from one sample of a study of cytomegalovirus exposure and HLA in healthy donors. Clones were read by immunoSEQ multiplex PCR, and TCRdb kept only the in-frame ones, dropping some. The repertoire holds 150,000 to 200,000 clones, with roughly 85% as singletons. The sequenced sample was PBMCs. Receptors were obtained from a woman in her forties or fifties in good health and CMV-seropositive. Both conserved end residues are part of each CDR3. The D gene is left open where the match is weak. Clone size is given for some rows only: seen once, a few or many times, or a class if the clone is expanded.

CASSRQGQGSPGNTIYF	TGCGCCAGCAGCCGCCAGGGACAGGGGTCCCCGGGAAACACCATATATTTT	NA	TRBD1	17	TRBV5-1	TRBJ1-3
CAISAQDLFQETQYF	TGTGCCATCAGCGCCCAGGACTTATTCCAAGAGACCCAGTACTTC	NA	NA	15	TRBV10-3	TRBJ2-5
CASSLGQSSYSNQPQHF	TGTGCCAGCAGCTTAGGACAGTCGAGTTATAGCAATCAGCCCCAGCATTTT	NA	NA	17	TRBV7-9	TRBJ1-5
CASSLEQVYGYTF	TGTGCCAGCAGCTTGGAACAGGTTTATGGCTACACCTTC	NA	NA	13	TRBV5-5	TRBJ1-2
CASSSLGGVAGVVEQFF	TGTGCCAGCAGTTCCCTTGGTGGGGTAGCGGGAGTGGTTGAGCAGTTCTTC	few	TRBD2	17	TRBV6-8	TRBJ2-1
CASKSGTGKNIQYF	TGTGCCAGCAAATCCGGGACAGGCAAAAACATTCAGTACTTC	NA	TRBD1	14	TRBV2	TRBJ2-4
CSVPQGVLTDTQYF	TGCAGCGTTCCACAGGGCGTTCTCACAGATACGCAGTATTTT	NA	NA	14	TRBV29-1	TRBJ2-3
CASSIGTGLYEQYF	TGTGCCAGTAGTATTGGGACAGGGCTTTACGAGCAGTACTTC	NA	TRBD1	14	TRBV19	TRBJ2-7
CASSLGLVIHEQYF	TGTGCCAGCAGCTTAGGACTAGTCATCCACGAGCAGTACTTC	NA	NA	14	TRBV13	TRBJ2-7
CASSLGAGGNTEAFF	TGTGCCAGCAGTTTGGGGGCAGGGGGGAACACTGAAGCTTTCTTT	NA	TRBD1	15	TRBV28	TRBJ1-1
CASSYFRGSTGELFF	TGTGCCAGCAGTTATTTCAGGGGATCCACCGGGGAGCTGTTTTTT	NA	NA	15	TRBV28	TRBJ2-2
CASSIVRGNEQFF	TGTGCCAGTAGTATAGTGCGGGGAAATGAGCAGTTCTTC	NA	NA	13	TRBV19	TRBJ2-1
CASFTGGRSYEQYF	TGTGCCAGCTTTACAGGGGGAAGGTCCTACGAGCAGTACTTC	few	TRBD1	14	TRBV2	TRBJ2-7
CASSRGALNEKLFF	TGTGCCAGCAGCCGGGGGGCCCTTAATGAAAAACTGTTTTTT	NA	NA	14	TRBV28	TRBJ1-4
CASRAGTDNYGYTF	TGTGCCAGCAGAGCTGGGACAGACAACTATGGCTACACCTTC	NA	TRBD1	14	TRBV9	TRBJ1-2
CASSIVRGGTGQLNYGYTF	TGTGCCAGTAGTATAGTTCGAGGGGGGACGGGACAGCTGAACTATGGCTACACCTTC	NA	TRBD1	19	TRBV19	TRBJ1-2
CASSSQAGGPKTQYF	TGTGCCAGCAGCTCCCAGGCGGGGGGCCCGAAGACCCAGTACTTC	NA	TRBD2	15	TRBV7-2	TRBJ2-5
CASSNRGADTEAFF	TGTGCCAGCAGCAACAGGGGGGCTGACACTGAAGCTTTCTTT	NA	TRBD1	14	TRBV7-9	TRBJ1-1
CASRFDRDNEQFF	TGTGCCAGCAGATTCGACAGGGACAATGAGCAGTTCTTC	NA	TRBD1	13	TRBV11-2	TRBJ2-1
CASSTTGRTTDTQYF	TGTGCCAGCAGTACGACAGGGAGGACCACAGATACGCAGTATTTT	NA	NA	15	TRBV28	TRBJ2-3
CASSLPGLAGINEQFF	TGTGCCAGCAGCTTACCGGGACTAGCGGGGATCAATGAGCAGTTCTTC	NA	TRBD2	16	TRBV7-2	TRBJ2-1
CASSQGQNRGSSYEQYF	TGCGCCAGCAGCCAAGGGCAAAACAGGGGGAGCTCCTACGAGCAGTACTTC	NA	TRBD1	17	TRBV4-3	TRBJ2-7
CASSLRQGAPYEQYF	TGTGCCAGCAGCCTAAGACAGGGAGCACCCTACGAGCAGTACTTC	NA	TRBD1	15	TRBV7-2	TRBJ2-7
CASSEEGFPGSTDTQYF	TGTGCCAGCAGTGAAGAGGGGTTCCCCGGCAGCACAGATACGCAGTATTTT	NA	NA	17	TRBV6-1	TRBJ2-3
CASIPTGSSNQPQHF	TGTGCCAGCATCCCGACAGGGAGCAGCAATCAGCCCCAGCATTTT	once	TRBD1	15	TRBV6-1	TRBJ1-5
CATSRNVFATSGNTDTQYF	TGTGCCACCAGCAGAAATGTGTTTGCGACTAGCGGGAATACAGATACGCAGTATTTT	NA	TRBD2	19	TRBV15	TRBJ2-3
CAWSVYGDRHYEQYF	TGTGCCTGGAGTGTATATGGCGACAGACACTACGAGCAGTACTTC	NA	NA	15	TRBV30	TRBJ2-7
CASSPPGSNEQFF	TGTGCCAGCAGCCCTCCCGGTTCCAATGAGCAGTTCTTC	NA	NA	13	TRBV6-6	TRBJ2-1
CASSLGLAGGDTQYF	TGTGCCAGCAGCTTGGGGTTAGCGGGGGGGGATACGCAGTATTTT	NA	TRBD2	15	TRBV5-4	TRBJ2-3
CASSVSPSGAGELFF	TGTGCCAGCAGCGTGTCACCCTCGGGGGCCGGGGAGCTGTTTTTT	NA	NA	15	TRBV9	TRBJ2-2
CSASRPLEAFF	TGCAGTGCTTCTAGGCCCCTGGAGGCTTTCTTT	NA	NA	11	TRBV20-1	TRBJ1-1
CASRPGTIQETQYF	TGCGCCAGCAGACCCGGGACTATCCAAGAGACCCAGTACTTC	NA	TRBD2	14	TRBV4-1	TRBJ2-5
CASSEGGGDNSPLHF	TGTGCCAGCAGTGAGGGAGGGGGGGATAATTCACCCCTCCACTTT	NA	NA	15	TRBV25-1	TRBJ1-6
CATQTYSGNTIYF	TGTGCCACCCAAACCTACTCTGGAAACACCATATATTTT	NA	NA	13	TRBV7-2	TRBJ1-3
CAWSSIRRQGGKPQHF	TGTGCCTGGAGTTCAATCCGGCGACAGGGAGGTAAGCCCCAGCATTTT	NA	TRBD1	16	TRBV30	TRBJ1-5
CASNSGGPYNEQFF	TGTGCCAGCAACTCGGGGGGCCCCTACAATGAGCAGTTCTTC	few	NA	14	TRBV28	TRBJ2-1
CASSPPGDRGGTEAFF	TGTGCCAGCTCACCACCGGGGGACAGGGGCGGCACTGAAGCTTTCTTT	NA	TRBD1	16	TRBV18	TRBJ1-1
CASSPDRGWTEAFF	TGTGCCAGCTCACCAGACAGGGGTTGGACTGAAGCTTTCTTT	NA	TRBD1	14	TRBV18	TRBJ1-1
CASSLSSRMNTEAFF	TGCGCCAGCAGCTTGTCATCCAGGATGAACACTGAAGCTTTCTTT	few	NA	15	TRBV5-1	TRBJ1-1
CASSLAAVASYGQYF	TGCGCCAGCAGCTTGGCGGCGGTTGCCTCCTACGGGCAGTACTTC	NA	NA	15	TRBV5-1	TRBJ2-7
CASSFVQGNTIYF	TGTGCCAGCAGCTTTGTCCAGGGGAACACCATATATTTT	few	NA	13	TRBV7-9	TRBJ1-3
CASSIWREVRFASYNEQFF	TGTGCCAGTAGTATTTGGCGGGAGGTAAGGTTTGCCTCCTACAATGAGCAGTTCTTC	NA	TRBD2	19	TRBV19	TRBJ2-1
CASSFSGTQTGELFF	TGTGCCAGCAGCTTTTCCGGGACACAGACCGGGGAGCTGTTTTTT	few	NA	15	TRBV5-4	TRBJ2-2
CASSLGQGSSYEQYF	TGTGCCAGCAGCTTGGGACAGGGGAGCTCCTACGAGCAGTACTTC	NA	TRBD1	15	TRBV5-4	TRBJ2-7
CASRRTTNEKLFF	TGTGCCAGCAGGAGGACAACTAATGAAAAACTGTTTTTT	NA	NA	13	TRBV28	TRBJ1-4
CATSRDQNYEQYF	TGTGCCACCAGCAGAGATCAGAACTACGAGCAGTACTTC	NA	NA	13	TRBV15	TRBJ2-7
CASSQGRARSSYNEQFF	TGCGCCAGCAGCCAAGGGCGAGCAAGGAGCTCCTACAATGAGCAGTTCTTC	NA	NA	17	TRBV4-1	TRBJ2-1
CASSLVAGLQDNEQFF	TGTGCCAGCAGCTTAGTTGCGGGACTACAGGACAATGAGCAGTTCTTC	NA	TRBD2	16	TRBV7-3	TRBJ2-1
CASRGMSGGRPQHF	TGTGCCAGCAGAGGAATGTCGGGAGGTCGGCCCCAGCATTTT	NA	NA	14	TRBV6-1	TRBJ1-5
CASRIIQGAGTEAFF	TGTGCCAGCAGGATTATACAGGGGGCCGGCACTGAAGCTTTCTTT	few	TRBD1	15	TRBV2	TRBJ1-1
CASSPSTGGDQPQHF	TGCGCCAGCAGCCCCTCGACAGGGGGAGATCAGCCCCAGCATTTT	NA	TRBD1	15	TRBV5-1	TRBJ1-5
CASSPDGGTDFLLGFF	TGTGCCAGCAGCCCGGATGGGGGGACAGATTTCTTATTGGGTTTCTTT	NA	TRBD1	16	TRBV28	TRBJ1-1
CASSRGQSYEQYF	TGTGCCAGCAGCCGAGGACAATCCTACGAGCAGTACTTC	NA	NA	13	TRBV5-8	TRBJ2-7
CASSPGGVSNQPQHF	TGTGCCAGCAGCCCGGGGGGGGTTAGCAATCAGCCCCAGCATTTT	NA	NA	15	TRBV7-2	TRBJ1-5